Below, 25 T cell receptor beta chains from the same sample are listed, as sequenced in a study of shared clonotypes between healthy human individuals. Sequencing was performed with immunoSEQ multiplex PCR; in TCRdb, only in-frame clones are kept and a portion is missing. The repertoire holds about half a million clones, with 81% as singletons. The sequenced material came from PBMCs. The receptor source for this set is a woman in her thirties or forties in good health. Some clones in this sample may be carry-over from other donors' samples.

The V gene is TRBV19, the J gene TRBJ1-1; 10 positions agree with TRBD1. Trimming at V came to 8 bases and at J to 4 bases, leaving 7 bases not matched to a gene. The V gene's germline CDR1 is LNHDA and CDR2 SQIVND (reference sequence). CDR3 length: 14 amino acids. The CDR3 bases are TGTGCCAGTTCGTCGGGGGACAGGGGCACTGAAGCTTTCTTT. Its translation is CASSSGDRGTEAFF.

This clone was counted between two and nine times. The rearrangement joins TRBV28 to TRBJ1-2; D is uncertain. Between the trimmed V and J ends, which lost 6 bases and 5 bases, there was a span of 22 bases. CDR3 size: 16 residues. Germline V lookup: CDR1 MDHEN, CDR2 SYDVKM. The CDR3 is CASRGGEGSRKYGYTF. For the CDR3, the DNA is TGTGCCAGCAGGGGTGGGGAGGGCAGTAGGAAGTATGGCTACACCTTC.

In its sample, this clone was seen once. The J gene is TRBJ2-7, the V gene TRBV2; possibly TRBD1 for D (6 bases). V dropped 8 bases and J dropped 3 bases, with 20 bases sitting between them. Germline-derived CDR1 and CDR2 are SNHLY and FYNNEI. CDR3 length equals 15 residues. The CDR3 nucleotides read TGTGCCAGCGGGCCTATCAGGGGACCCCTCTACGAGCAGTACTTC. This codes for CASGPIRGPLYEQYF.

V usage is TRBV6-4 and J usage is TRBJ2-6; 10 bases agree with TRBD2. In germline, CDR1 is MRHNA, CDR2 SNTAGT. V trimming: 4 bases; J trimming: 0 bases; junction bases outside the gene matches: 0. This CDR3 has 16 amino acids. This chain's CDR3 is CASSGTSGSGANVLTF. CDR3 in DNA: TGTGCCAGCAGTGGGACTAGCGGCTCTGGGGCCAACGTCCTGACTTTC.

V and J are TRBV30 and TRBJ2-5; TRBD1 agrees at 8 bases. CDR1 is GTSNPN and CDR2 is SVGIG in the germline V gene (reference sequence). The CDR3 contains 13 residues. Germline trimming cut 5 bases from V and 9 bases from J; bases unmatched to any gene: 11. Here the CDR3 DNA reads TGTGCCTGGGCCACAGGGGGTCCAGCGGCCCAGTACTTC. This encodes CAWATGGPAAQYF.

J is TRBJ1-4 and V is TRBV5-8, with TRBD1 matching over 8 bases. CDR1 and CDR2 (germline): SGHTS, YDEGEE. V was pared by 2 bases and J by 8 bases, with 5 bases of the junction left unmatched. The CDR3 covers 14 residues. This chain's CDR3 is CASSLGQGGEKLFF. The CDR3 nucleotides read TGTGCCAGCAGCTTAGGACAGGGAGGAGAAAAACTGTTTTTT.

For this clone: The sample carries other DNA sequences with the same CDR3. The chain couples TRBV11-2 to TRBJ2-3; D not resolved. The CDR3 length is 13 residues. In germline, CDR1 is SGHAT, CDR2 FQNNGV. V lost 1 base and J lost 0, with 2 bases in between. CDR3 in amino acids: CASSLGSTDTQYF. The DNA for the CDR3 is TGTGCCAGCAGCTTAGGGAGCACAGATACGCAGTATTTT.

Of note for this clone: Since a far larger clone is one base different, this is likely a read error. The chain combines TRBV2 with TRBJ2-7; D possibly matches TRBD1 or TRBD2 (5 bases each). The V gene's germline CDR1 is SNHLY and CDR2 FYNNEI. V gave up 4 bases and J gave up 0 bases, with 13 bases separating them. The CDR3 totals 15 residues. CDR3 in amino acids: CASSGDGASSYEQYF. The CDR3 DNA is TGTGCCAGCAGTGGGGACGGGGCGAGCTCCTACGAGCAGTACTTC.

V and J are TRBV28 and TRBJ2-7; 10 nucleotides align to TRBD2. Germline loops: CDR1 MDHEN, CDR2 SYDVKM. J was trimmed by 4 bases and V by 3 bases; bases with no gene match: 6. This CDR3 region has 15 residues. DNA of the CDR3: TGTGCCAGCAGTTTTCAAGCGGGAGGGCCTTACGAGCAGTACTTC. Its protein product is CASSFQAGGPYEQYF.

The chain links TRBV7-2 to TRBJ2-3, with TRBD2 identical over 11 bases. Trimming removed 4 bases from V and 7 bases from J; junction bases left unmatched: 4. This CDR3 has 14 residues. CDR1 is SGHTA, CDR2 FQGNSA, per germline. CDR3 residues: CASSSGTSGNTQYF. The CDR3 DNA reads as TGTGCCAGCAGCTCCGGGACTAGCGGAAATACGCAGTATTTT.

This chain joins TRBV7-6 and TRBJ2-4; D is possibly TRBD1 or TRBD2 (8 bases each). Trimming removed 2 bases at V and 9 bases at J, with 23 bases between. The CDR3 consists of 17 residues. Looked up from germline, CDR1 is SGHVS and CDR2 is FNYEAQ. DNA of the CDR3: TGTGCCAGCAGCTTATACGAAGCGGGACAGGCGGGGGGCATTCAGTACTTC. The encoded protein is CASSLYEAGQAGGIQYF.

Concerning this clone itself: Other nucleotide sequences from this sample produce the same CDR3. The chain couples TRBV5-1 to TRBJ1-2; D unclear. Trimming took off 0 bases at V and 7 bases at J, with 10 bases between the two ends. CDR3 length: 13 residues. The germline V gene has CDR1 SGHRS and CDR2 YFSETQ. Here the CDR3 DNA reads TGCGCCAGCAGCTTGGCGGCCCGGGGTGGCTACACCTTC. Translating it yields CASSLAARGGYTF. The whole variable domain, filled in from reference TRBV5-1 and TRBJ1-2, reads KAGVTQTPRYLIKTRGQQVTLSCSPISGHRSVSWYQQTPGQGLQFLFEYFSETQRNKGNFPGRFSGRQFSNSRSEMNVSTLELGDSALYLCASSLAARGGYTFGSGTRLTVV.

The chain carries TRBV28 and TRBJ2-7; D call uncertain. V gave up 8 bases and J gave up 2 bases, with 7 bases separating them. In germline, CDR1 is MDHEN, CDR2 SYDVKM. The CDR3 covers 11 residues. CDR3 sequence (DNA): TGTGCCAGCGGCTCCACCTACGAGCAGTACTTC. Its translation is CASGSTYEQYF.

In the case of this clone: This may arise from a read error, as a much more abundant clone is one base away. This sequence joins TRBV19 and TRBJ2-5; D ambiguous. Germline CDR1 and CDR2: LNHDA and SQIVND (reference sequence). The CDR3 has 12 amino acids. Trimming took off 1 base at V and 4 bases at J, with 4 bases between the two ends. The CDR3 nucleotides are TGTGCCAGTAGTATAGGTCGAGAGACCCAGTACTTC. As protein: CASSIGRETQYF.

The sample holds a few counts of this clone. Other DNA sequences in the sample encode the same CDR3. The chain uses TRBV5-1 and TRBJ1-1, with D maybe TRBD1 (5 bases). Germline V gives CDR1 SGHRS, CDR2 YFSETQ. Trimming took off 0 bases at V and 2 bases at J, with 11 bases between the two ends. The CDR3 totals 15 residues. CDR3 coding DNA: TGCGCCAGCAGCTTGGCCGGGCAGGGTAACACTGAAGCTTTCTTT. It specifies CASSLAGQGNTEAFF. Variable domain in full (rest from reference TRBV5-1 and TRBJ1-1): KAGVTQTPRYLIKTRGQQVTLSCSPISGHRSVSWYQQTPGQGLQFLFEYFSETQRNKGNFPGRFSGRQFSNSRSEMNVSTLELGDSALYLCASSLAGQGNTEAFFGQGTRLTVV.

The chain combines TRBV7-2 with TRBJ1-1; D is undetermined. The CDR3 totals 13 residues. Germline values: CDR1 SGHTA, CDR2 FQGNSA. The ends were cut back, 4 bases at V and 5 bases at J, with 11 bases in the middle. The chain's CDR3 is CASSSRVGTEAFF. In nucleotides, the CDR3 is TGTGCCAGCAGCTCGAGGGTGGGTACTGAAGCTTTCTTT.

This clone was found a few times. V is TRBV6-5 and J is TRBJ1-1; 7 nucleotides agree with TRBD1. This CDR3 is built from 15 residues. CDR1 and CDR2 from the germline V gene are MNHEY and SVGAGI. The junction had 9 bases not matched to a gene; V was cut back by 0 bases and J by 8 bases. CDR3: CASSYSGVGTEEAFF. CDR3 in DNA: TGTGCCAGCAGTTACTCTGGGGTGGGGACAGAGGAAGCTTTCTTT.

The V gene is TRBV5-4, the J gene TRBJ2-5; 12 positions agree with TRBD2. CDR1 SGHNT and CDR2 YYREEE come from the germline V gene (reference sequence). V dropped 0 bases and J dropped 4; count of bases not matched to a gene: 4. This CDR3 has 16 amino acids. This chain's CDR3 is CASSLGLAGERETQYF. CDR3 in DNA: TGTGCCAGCAGCTTGGGACTAGCGGGAGAGCGAGAGACCCAGTACTTC.

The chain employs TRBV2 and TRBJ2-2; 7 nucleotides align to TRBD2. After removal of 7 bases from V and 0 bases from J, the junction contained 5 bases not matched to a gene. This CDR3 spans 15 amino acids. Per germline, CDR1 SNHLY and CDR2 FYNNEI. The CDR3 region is CASKRDTPNTGELFF. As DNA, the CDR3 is TGTGCCAGCAAGCGGGATACCCCGAACACCGGGGAGCTGTTTTTT.

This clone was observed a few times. The CDR3 sequence: CASRPGGMNQPQHF. The CDR3 DNA follows: TGTGCCAGCAGGCCCGGGGGAATGAATCAGCCCCAGCATTTT. The J gene is TRBJ1-5, the V gene TRBV28; D perhaps matches TRBD1 (5 bases). The CDR3 is 14 residues long. The germline V and J ends were trimmed by 6 bases and 4 bases, with 13 bases remaining between them. Germline V gene lookup returns CDR1 MDHEN and CDR2 SYDVKM.

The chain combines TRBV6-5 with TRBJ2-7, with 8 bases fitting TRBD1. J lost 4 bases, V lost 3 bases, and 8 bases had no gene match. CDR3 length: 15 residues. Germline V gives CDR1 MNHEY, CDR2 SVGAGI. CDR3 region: CASSYGTGLAYEQYF. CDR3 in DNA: TGTGCCAGCAGTTATGGGACAGGATTAGCTTACGAGCAGTACTTC.

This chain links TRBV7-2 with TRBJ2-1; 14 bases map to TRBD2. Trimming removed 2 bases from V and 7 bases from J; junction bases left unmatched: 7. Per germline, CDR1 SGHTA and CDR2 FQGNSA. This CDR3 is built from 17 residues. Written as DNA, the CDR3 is TGTGCCAGCAGCTTAAATCCGCGGACTAGCGGGGGGAATGAGCAGTTCTTC. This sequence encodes CASSLNPRTSGGNEQFF.

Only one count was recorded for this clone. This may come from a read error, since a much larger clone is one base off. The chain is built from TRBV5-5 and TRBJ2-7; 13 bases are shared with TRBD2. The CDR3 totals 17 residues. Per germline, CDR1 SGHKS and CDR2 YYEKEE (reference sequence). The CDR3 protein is CASSSTPGLAGAYGQYF. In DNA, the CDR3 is TGTGCCAGCAGCTCTACTCCAGGACTAGCGGGAGCCTACGGGCAGTACTTC.

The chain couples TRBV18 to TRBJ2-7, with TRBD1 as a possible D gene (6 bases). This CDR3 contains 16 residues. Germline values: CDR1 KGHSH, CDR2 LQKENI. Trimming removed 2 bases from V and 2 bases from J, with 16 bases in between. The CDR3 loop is CASSPNSGEPPYEQYF. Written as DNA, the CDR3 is TGTGCCAGCTCACCAAATTCAGGGGAACCCCCCTACGAGCAGTACTTC.

As DNA, the CDR3 is TGTGCCAGCAGCTTAAATCCCCCAACCGGAGGGAGGTCGATTGGGACCGGGGAGCTGTTTTTT. As protein: CASSLNPPTGGRSIGTGELFF. The chain employs TRBV7-3 and TRBJ2-2; weak D call: TRBD2 (6 bases). The germline V and J ends were trimmed by 1 base and 5 bases, with 29 bases remaining between them. The CDR3 sequence is 21 residues long. Germline V gene sequence: CDR1 SGHTA, CDR2 FQGTGA. Using reference TRBV7-3 and TRBJ2-2 for the parts outside the CDR3, the full variable domain is GAGVSQTPSNKVTEKGKYVELRCDPISGHTALYWYRQSLGQGPEFLIYFQGTGAADDSGLPNDRFFAVRPEGSVSTLKIQRTERGDSAVYLCASSLNPPTGGRSIGTGELFFGEGSRLTVL.